The sequence of this TCR beta chain was determined in a study of Ad26.COV2.S vaccination and SARS-CoV-2 variants. Produced via immunoSEQ multiplex PCR; TCRdb's table is partial and in-frame only. The profile shows about 410,000 clones, about nine tenths of them singletons. V lost 0 bases, J lost 5 bases, and 2 bases stayed unmatched. The CDR3 runs 15 residues. CDR1 and CDR2 (germline): MDHEN, SYDVKM. Treatment here: 15 to 20 received Ad26.COV2.S at low or high dose, single or two shots; 5 received placebo; per-sample allocation not given. Sampling occurred on day 63 after the first vaccine or placebo injection.

V gene TRBV28 combines with J gene TRBJ2-3; 10 bases fit TRBD2. The TCR comes from a person aged 18 to 65 who received the Ad26.COV2.S COVID-19 vaccine or a placebo. Sequenced here: peripheral blood, sampled in a trial of Ad26.COV2.S vaccine versus placebo. The CDR3, as DNA: TGTGCCAGCAGTTTATGGCTAGCGGGAGAAGATACGCAGTATTTT. This sequence encodes CASSLWLAGEDTQYF.